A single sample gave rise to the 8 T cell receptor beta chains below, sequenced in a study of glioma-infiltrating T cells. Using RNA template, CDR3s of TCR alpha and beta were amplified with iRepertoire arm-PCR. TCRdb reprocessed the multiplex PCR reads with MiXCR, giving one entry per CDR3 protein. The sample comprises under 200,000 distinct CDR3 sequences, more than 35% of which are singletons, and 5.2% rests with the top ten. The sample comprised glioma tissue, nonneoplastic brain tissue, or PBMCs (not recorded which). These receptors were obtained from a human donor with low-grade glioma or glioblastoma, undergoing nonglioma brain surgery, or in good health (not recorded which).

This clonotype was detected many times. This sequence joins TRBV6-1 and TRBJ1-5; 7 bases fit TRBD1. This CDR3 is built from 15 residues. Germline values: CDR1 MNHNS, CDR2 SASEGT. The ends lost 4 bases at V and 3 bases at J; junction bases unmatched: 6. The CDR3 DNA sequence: TGTGCCAGCAGTGGGTCGACAGGGACCAATCAGCCCCAGCATTTT. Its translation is CASSGSTGTNQPQHF.

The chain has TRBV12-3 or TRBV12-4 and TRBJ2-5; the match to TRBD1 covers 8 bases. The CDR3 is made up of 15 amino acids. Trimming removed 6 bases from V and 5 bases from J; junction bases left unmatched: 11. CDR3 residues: CASSPTGDIRETQYF. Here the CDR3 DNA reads TGTGCCAGCAGCCCGACAGGGGATATCAGGGAGACCCAGTACTTC.

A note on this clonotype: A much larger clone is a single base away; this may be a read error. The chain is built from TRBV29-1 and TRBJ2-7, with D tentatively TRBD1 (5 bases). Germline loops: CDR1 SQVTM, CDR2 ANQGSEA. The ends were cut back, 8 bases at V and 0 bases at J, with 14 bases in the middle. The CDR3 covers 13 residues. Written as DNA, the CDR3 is TGCAGCATCGGCGTCCAGGGCTCCTACGAGCAGTACTTC. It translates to CSIGVQGSYEQYF.

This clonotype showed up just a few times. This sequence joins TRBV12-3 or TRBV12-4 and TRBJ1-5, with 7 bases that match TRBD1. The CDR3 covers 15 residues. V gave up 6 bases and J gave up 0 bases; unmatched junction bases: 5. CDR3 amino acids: CASSLTGDSNQPQHF. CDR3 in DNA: TGTGCCAGCAGCCTCACAGGGGATAGCAATCAGCCCCAGCATTTT.

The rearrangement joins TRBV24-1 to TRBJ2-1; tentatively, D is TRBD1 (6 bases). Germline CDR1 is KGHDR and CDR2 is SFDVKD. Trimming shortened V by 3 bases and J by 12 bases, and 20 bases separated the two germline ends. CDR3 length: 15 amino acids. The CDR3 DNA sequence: TGTGCCACCAGTGATGAAGGGACGGGCAGGGGTTGGCAGTTCTTC. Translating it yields CATSDEGTGRGWQFF.

This chain's CDR3 is CASRGTGANVLTF. CDR3 in DNA: TGTGCCAGCAGAGGGACTGGGGCCAACGTCCTGACTTTC. The chain has TRBV28 and TRBJ2-6; D gene ambiguous. The CDR3 has 13 residues. CDR1 is MDHEN, CDR2 SYDVKM, per germline. The V and J ends lost 6 bases and 2 bases respectively, with 5 bases between them.

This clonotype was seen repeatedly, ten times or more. The CDR3 sequence is CSIRDRYEQYF. DNA for the CDR3: TGCAGTATACGGGACAGGTACGAGCAGTACTTC. This chain joins TRBV20-1 and TRBJ2-7, with 8 positions matching TRBD1. The trim removed 8 bases at V and 4 bases at J, leaving 4 bases unmatched. Per the germline V gene, CDR1 is DFQATT and CDR2 is SNEGSKA (reference sequence). The CDR3 has 11 amino acids.

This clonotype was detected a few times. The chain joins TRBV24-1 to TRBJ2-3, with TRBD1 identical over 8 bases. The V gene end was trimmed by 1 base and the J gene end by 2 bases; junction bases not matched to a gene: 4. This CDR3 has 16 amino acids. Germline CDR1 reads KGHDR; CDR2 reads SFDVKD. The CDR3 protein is CATSDFRQGTTDTQYF. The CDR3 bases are TGTGCCACCAGTGATTTCCGACAGGGGACCACAGATACGCAGTATTTT.